This T cell receptor (beta chain) was observed in a study of identical twins. As to this clonotype: No antigen is known for it.

The cDNA had a unique molecular identifier and a template-switch universal primer site. TCRdb processed the 5' RACE reads anew with MiXCR; each CDR3 protein has one entry. Of 1.5 million to 2 million distinct CDR3 sequences in the sample, around 29% are singletons; the top ten hold 0.25% to 0.3%. Findings and caveats of the study: The study reached conclusions through statistical analysis that was cross-sectional, not following the same donors. In cord blood, abundant beta clonotypes had fewer insertions; memory showed no trend. Out-of-frame sharing of TCR alpha in monozygotic twins was underestimated by models.

The CDR3 is made up of 10 amino acids. The ends were cut back, 8 bases at V and 5 bases at J, with 9 bases in the middle. The germline CDR1 and CDR2 sequences are DFQATT and SNEGSKA (reference sequence). The sequenced sample was cord blood. The TCR sequence derives from a newborn girl in good health. The chain carries TRBV20-1 and TRBJ2-5; D not resolved. This CDR3 is CSLERETQYF. Written as DNA, the CDR3 is TGCAGTTTAGAGAGGGAGACCCAGTACTTC.